This T cell receptor beta chain was sequenced for a study of tumor-infiltrating lymphocytes in localized non-small cell lung cancer. Study-level points and caveats: Immunotypes IM1 and IM2 had similar TCR-derived T-cell fractions. Not all patients were TCR sequenced, owing to tissue quantity.

Germline CDR1 and CDR2: MGHDK and SYGVNS. The V and J ends lost 4 bases and 5 bases, in that order; junction bases with no gene match: 9. CDR3 length: 15 residues. Note on this clone: What it binds is not known.

Data came from immunoSEQ multiplex PCR; TCRdb stores just in-frame clones and leaves some out. Of under 8,500 clones listed, around two thirds are singletons. The chain couples TRBV25-1 to TRBJ2-5, with TRBD2 identical over 8 bases. This TCR was recovered from a human donor with non-small cell lung cancer. Sequenced sample: uninvolved lung tissue not adjacent to the tumor. CDR3 sequence reads: CASSVPGLVAETQYF. CDR3 DNA sequence: TGTGCCAGCAGTGTTCCGGGACTAGTTGCCGAGACCCAGTACTTC.